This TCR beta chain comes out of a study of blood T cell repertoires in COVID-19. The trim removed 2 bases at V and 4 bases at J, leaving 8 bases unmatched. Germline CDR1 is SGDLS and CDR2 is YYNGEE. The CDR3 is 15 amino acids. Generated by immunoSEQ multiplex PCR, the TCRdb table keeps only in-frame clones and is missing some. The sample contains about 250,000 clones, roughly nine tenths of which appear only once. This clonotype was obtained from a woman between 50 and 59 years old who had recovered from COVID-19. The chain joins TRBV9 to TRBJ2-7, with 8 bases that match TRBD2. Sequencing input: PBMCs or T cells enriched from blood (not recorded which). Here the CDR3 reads CASSVATGLEYEQYF. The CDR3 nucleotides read TGTGCCAGCAGCGTCGCCACGGGACTAGAATACGAGCAGTACTTC.